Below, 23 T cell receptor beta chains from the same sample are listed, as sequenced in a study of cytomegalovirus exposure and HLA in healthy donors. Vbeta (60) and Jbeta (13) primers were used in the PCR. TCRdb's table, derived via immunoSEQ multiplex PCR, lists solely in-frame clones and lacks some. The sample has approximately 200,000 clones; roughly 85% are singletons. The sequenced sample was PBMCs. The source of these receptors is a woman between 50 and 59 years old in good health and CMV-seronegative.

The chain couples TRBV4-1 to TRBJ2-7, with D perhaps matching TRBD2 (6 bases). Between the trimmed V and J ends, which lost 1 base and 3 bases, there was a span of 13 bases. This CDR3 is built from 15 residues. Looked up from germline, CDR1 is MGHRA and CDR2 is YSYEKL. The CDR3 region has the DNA TGCGCCAGCAGCCAAGCCTGGCAGGAGGGCTACGAGCAGTACTTC. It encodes CASSQAWQEGYEQYF.

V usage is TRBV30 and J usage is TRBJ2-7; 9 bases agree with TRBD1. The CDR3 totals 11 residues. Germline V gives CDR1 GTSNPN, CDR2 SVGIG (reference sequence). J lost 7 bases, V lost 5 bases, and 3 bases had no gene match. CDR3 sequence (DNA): TGTGCCTGGGACAGGGGGGAAGAGCAGTACTTC. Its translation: CAWDRGEEQYF.

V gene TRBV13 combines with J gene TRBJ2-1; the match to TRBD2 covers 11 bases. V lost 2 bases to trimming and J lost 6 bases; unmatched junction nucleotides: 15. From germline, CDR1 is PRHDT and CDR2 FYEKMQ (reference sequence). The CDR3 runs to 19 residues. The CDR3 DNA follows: TGTGCCAGCAGCTTACTTAGCGGGAGGGCCAGTGACGTGGGCAATGAGCAGTTCTTC. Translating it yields CASSLLSGRASDVGNEQFF.

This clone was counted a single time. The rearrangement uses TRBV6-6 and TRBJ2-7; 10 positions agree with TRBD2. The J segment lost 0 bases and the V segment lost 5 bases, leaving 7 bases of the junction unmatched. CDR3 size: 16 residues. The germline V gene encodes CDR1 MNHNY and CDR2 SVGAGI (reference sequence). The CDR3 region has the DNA TGTGCCAGCAGTCATACTCGGACTAGCGGCTCCTACGAGCAGTACTTC. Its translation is CASSHTRTSGSYEQYF.

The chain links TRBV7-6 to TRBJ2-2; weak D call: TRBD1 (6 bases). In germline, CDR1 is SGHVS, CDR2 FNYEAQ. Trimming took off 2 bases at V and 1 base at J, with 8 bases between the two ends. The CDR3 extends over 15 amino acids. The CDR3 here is CASSLKQGNTGELFF. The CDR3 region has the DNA TGTGCCAGCAGCTTAAAACAGGGGAACACCGGGGAGCTGTTTTTT.

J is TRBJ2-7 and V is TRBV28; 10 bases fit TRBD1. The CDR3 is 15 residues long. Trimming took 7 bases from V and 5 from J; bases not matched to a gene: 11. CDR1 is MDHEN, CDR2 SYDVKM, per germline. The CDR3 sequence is CASTLGGQGNNEQYF. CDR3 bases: TGTGCCAGCACTCTGGGGGGACAGGGGAATAACGAGCAGTACTTC. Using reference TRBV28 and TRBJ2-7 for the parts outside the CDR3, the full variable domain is DVKVTQSSRYLVKRTGEKVFLECVQDMDHENMFWYRQDPGLGLRLIYFSYDVKMKEKGDIPEGYSVSREKKERFSLILESASTNQTSMYLCASTLGGQGNNEQYFGPGTRLTVT.

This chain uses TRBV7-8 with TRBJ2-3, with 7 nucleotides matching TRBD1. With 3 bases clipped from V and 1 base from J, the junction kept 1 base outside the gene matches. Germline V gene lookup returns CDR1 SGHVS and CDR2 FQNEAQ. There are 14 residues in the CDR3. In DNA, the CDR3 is TGTGCCAGCAGCTTTGACAGGGGCACAGATACGCAGTATTTT. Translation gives CASSFDRGTDTQYF.

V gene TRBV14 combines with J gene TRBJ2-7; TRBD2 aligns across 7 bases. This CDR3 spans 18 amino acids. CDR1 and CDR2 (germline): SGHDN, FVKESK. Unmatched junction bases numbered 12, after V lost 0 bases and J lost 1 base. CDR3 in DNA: TGTGCCAGCAGCCAAGAAGGACGCGGGAGACGAGGATCCTACGAGCAGTACTTC. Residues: CASSQEGRGRRGSYEQYF. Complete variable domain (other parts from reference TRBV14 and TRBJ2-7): EAGVTQFPSHSVIEKGQTVTLRCDPISGHDNLYWYRRVMGKEIKFLLHFVKESKQDESGMPNNRFLAERTGGTYSTLKVQPAELEDSGVYFCASSQEGRGRRGSYEQYFGPGTRLTVT.

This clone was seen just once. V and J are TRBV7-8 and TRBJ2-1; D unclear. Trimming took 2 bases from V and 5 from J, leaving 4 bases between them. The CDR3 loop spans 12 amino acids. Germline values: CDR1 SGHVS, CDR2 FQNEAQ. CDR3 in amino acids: CASSLTDNEQFF. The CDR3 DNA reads TGTGCCAGCAGCTTAACGGACAATGAGCAGTTCTTC.

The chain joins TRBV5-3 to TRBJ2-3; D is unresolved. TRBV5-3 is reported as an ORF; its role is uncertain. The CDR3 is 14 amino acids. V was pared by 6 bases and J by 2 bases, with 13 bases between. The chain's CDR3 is CARKSSPLTDTQYF. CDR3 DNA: TGTGCCAGAAAAAGTAGCCCACTCACAGATACGCAGTATTTT.

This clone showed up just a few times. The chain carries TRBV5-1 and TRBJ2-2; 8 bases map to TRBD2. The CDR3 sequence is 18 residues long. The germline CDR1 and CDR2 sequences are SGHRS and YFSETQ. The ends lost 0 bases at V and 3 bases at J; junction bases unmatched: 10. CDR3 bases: TGCGCCAGCAGCTTGGGGGGGAGCGGGAGAAGAGACACCGGGGAGCTGTTTTTT. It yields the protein CASSLGGSGRRDTGELFF.

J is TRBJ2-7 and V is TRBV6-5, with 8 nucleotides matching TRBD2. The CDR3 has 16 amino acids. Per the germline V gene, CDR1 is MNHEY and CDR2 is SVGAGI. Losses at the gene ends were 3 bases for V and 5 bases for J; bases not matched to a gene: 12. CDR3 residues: CASSYYLGSGVDEQYF. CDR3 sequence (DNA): TGTGCCAGCAGTTATTACCTAGGTAGCGGGGTGGACGAGCAGTACTTC.

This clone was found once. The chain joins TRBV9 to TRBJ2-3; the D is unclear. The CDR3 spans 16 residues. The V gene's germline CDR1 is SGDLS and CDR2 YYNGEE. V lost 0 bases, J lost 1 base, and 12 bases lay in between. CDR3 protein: CASSVDRSLRTDTQYF. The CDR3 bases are TGTGCCAGCAGCGTAGATAGAAGTCTACGCACAGATACGCAGTATTTT. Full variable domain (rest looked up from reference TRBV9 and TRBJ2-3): DSGVTQTPKHLITATGQRVTLRCSPRSGDLSVYWYQQSLDQGLQFLIQYYNGEERAKGNILERFSAQQFPDLHSELNLSSLELGDSALYFCASSVDRSLRTDTQYFGPGTRLTVL.

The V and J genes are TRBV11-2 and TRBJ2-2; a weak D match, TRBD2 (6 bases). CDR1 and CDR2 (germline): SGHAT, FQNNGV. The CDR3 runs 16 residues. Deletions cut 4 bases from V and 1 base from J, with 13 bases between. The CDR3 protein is CASSSSGGVNTGELFF. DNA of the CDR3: TGTGCCAGCAGCTCCTCGGGCGGGGTGAACACCGGGGAGCTGTTTTTT.

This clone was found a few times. For the CDR3, the DNA is TGTGCCAGCAGTAGAGCGACAGGGGGGATCTACGAGCAGTACTTC. Amino acids: CASSRATGGIYEQYF. The chain joins TRBV27 to TRBJ2-7, with TRBD1 matching 9 bases. The CDR3 extends over 15 amino acids. With V trimmed by 5 bases and J by 3 bases, 8 bases remained unmatched. Germline loops: CDR1 MNHEY, CDR2 SMNVEV (reference sequence).

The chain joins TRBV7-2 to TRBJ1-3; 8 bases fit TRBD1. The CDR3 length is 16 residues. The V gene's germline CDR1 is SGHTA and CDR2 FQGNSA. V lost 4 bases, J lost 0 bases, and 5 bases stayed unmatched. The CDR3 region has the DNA TGTGCCAGCAGCTGGCCGGGACAGGCCTCTGGAAACACCATATATTTT. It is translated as CASSWPGQASGNTIYF.

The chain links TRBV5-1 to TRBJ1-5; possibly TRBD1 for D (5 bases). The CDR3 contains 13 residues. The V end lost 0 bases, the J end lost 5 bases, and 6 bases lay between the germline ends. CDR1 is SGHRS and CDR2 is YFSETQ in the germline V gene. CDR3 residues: CASSLAQDQPQHF. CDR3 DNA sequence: TGCGCCAGCAGCTTGGCACAGGATCAGCCCCAGCATTTT.

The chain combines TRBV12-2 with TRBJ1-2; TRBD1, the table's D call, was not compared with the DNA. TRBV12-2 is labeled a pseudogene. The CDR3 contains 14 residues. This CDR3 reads CASRLPHRKYGYTF. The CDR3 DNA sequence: TGTGCAAGTCGCTTACCCCACAGAAAGTATGGCTACACCTTC.

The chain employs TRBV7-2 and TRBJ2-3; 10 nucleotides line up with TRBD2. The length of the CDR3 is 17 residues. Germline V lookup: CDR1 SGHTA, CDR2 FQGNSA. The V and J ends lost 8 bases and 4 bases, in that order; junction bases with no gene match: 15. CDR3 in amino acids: CASPPPPSGSGADTQYF. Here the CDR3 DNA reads TGTGCCAGCCCCCCCCCGCCTAGCGGGAGTGGAGCAGATACGCAGTATTTT.

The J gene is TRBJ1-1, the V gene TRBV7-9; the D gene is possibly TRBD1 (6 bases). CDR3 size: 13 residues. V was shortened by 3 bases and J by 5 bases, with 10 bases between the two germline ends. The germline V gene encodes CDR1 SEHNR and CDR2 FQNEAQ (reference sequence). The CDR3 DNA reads TGTGCCAGCAGCTTGGGACAAGGGACTGAAGCTTTCTTT. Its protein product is CASSLGQGTEAFF. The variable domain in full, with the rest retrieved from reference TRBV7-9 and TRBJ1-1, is DTGVSQNPRHKITKRGQNVTFRCDPISEHNRLYWYRQTLGQGPEFLTYFQNEAQLEKSRLLSDRFSAERPKGSFSTLEIQRTEQGDSAMYLCASSLGQGTEAFFGQGTRLTVV.

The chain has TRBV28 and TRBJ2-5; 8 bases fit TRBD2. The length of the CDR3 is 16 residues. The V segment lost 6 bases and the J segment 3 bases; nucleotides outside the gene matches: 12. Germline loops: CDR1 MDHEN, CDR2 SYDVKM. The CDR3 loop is CASRTLDGGGKETQYF. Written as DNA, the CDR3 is TGTGCCAGCAGGACACTCGACGGGGGGGGAAAAGAGACCCAGTACTTC.

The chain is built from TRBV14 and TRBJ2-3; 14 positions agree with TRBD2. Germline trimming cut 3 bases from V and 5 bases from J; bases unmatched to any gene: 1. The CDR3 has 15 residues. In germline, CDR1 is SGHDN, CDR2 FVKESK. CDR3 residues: CASSHGTSGGDTQYF. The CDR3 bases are TGTGCCAGCAGCCACGGGACTAGCGGGGGAGATACGCAGTATTTT.

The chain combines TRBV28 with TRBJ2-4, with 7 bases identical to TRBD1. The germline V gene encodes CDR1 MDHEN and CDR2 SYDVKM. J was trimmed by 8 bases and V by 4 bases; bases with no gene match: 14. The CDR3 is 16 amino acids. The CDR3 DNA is TGTGCCAGCAGTTACACAGGGGCGGTAATTGGGGACATTCAGTACTTC. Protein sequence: CASSYTGAVIGDIQYF.